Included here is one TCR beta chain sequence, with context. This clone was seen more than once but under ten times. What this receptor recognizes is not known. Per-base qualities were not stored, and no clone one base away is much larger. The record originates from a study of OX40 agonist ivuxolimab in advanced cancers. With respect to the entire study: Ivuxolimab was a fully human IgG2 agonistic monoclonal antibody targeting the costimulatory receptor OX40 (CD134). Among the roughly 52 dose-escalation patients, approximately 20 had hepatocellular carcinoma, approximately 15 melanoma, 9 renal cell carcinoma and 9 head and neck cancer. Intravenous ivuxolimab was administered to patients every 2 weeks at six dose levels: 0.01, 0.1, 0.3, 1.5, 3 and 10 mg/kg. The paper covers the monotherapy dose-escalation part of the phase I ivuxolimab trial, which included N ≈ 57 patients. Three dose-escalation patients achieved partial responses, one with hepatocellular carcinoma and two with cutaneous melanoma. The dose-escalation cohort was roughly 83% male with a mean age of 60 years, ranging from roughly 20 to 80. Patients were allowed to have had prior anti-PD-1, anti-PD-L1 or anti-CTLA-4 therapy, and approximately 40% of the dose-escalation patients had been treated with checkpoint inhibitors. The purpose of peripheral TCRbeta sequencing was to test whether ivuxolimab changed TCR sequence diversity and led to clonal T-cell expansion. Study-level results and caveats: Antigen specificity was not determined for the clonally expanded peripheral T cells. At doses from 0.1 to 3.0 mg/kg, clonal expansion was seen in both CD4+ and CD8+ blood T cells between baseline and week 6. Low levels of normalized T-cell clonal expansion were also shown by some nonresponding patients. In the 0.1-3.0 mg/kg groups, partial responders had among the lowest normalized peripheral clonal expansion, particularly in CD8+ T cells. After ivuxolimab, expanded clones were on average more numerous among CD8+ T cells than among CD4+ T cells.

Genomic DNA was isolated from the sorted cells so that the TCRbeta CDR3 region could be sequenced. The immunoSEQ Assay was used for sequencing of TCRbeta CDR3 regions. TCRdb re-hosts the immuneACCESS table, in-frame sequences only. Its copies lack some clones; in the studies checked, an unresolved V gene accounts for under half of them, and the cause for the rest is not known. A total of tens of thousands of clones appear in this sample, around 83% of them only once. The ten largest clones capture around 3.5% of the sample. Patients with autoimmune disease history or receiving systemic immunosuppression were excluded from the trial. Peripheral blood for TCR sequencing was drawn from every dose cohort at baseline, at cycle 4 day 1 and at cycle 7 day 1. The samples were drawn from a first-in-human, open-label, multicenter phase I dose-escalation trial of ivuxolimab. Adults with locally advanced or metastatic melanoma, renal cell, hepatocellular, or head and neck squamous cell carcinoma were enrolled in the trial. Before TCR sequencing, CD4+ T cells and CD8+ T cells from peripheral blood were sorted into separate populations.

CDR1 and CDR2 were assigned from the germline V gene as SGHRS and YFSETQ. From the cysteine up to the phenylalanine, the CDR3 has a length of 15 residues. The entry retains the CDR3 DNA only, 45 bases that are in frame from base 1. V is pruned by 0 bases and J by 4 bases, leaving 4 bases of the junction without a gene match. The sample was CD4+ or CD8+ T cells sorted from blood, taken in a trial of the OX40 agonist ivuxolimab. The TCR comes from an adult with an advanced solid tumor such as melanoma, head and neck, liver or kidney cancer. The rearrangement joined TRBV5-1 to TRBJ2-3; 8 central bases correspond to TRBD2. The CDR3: CASSLDGGGSDTQYF. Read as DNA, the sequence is TGCGCCAGCAGCTTGGATGGCGGGGGGTCAGATACGCAGTATTTT.